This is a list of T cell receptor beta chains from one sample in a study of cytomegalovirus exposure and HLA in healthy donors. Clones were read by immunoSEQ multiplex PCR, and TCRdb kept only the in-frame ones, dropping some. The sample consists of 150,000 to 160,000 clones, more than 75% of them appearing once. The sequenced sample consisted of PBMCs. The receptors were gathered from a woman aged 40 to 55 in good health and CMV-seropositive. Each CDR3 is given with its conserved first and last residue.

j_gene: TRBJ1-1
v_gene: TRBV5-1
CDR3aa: CASRPWTGVVSEAFF

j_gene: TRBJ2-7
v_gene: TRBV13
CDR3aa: CASSLGTAGGIHEQYF

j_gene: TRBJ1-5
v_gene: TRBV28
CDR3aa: CASRADSDNQPQHF

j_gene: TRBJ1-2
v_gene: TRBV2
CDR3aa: CASSDGRVSYGYTF

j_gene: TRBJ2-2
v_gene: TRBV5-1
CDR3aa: CASSGLVATGELFF

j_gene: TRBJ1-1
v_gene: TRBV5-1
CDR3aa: CASSLSGLLNTEAFF

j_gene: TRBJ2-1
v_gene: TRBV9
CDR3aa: CASSETGLAGTKQVF

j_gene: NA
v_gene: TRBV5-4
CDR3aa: CAGGLAGGYEQYF

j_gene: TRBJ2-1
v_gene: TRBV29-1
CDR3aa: CSVGRGNEQFF

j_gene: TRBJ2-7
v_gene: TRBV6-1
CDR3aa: CASSAGGYSSYEQYF

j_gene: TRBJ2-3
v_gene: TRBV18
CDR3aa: CASRSPGTDTQYF

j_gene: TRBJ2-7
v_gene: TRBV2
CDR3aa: CASSTPSGYEQYF

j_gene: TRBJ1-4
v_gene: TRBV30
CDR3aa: CAWSSGTVNEKLFF